This entry lists 19 T cell receptor beta chains sequenced from one sample in a study of T cells after yellow fever vaccination. TCRdb re-derived calls from the 5' RACE reads in MiXCR, one entry per CDR3 protein. Counted here are hundreds of thousands of distinct CDR3 sequences, roughly 12% occurring once; the ten biggest clones make up 14% to 15%. Sequenced material: PBMCs, taken on the day of the yellow fever booster vaccination. The source of these receptors is a man aged 25-45 years who received the YFV17D yellow fever vaccine.

The chain employs TRBV24-1 and TRBJ2-3; TRBD2 aligns across 13 bases. CDR1 is KGHDR and CDR2 is SFDVKD in the germline V gene. The CDR3 runs to 17 residues. V was pared by 5 bases and J by 4 bases, with 8 bases of the junction left unmatched. The CDR3 reads CATSVLAGGPGPDTQYF. CDR3 bases: TGTGCCACCAGTGTACTAGCGGGAGGGCCAGGACCAGATACGCAGTATTTT.

This clonotype has more than one count but fewer than ten. The rearrangement uses TRBV29-1 and TRBJ2-5; no reliable D call. The germline CDR1 and CDR2 sequences are SQVTM and ANQGSEA. Between the trimmed V and J ends, which lost 3 bases and 5 bases, there was a span of 10 bases. The CDR3 contains 12 residues. The CDR3 DNA follows: TGCAGCGTTGATAAAGGGTTGGAGACCCAGTACTTC. As protein: CSVDKGLETQYF.

The gene calls are TRBV20-1 and TRBJ2-2; D gene unclear. The V gene lost 3 bases and the J gene lost 6 bases, with 8 bases spanning the gap. Looked up from germline, CDR1 is DFQATT and CDR2 is SNEGSKA (reference sequence). CDR3 length: 12 residues. The CDR3 DNA is TGCAGTGCTAGTACGGGCGCCGGGGAGCTGTTTTTT. Encoded protein: CSASTGAGELFF.

This clonotype was counted only a few times. The chain recombines TRBV20-1 with TRBJ2-7, with 9 bases aligning to TRBD2. J was trimmed by 3 bases and V by 6 bases; bases with no gene match: 9. CDR1 is DFQATT, CDR2 SNEGSKA, per germline (reference sequence). This CDR3 has 14 amino acids. The CDR3, as DNA: TGCAGTGCCCGTCCGGGACTAGCAAGCTACGAGCAGTACTTC. It encodes CSARPGLASYEQYF.

The chain combines TRBV30 with TRBJ2-2; the match to TRBD2 covers 7 bases. There are 13 residues in the CDR3. Trimming cost V 8 bases and J 6 bases; bases outside gene matches: 9. CDR1 and CDR2 from the germline V gene are GTSNPN and SVGIG (reference sequence). For the CDR3, the DNA is TGTGCCAGAGGACTAGTGGTCGCCGGGGAGCTGTTTTTT. Protein product: CARGLVVAGELFF.

This chain connects TRBV9 to TRBJ2-3; maybe TRBD2 (5 bases). The CDR3 totals 14 residues. V was pared by 4 bases and J by 8 bases, with 17 bases between. Germline V gene data show CDR1 as SGDLS and CDR2 as YYNGEE. CDR3 sequence: CASSHRDPSATQYF. CDR3 nucleotides: TGTGCCAGCAGCCACCGGGATCCCAGTGCTACGCAGTATTTT. Looking up the rest from reference TRBV9 and TRBJ2-3 gives the full variable domain: DSGVTQTPKHLITATGQRVTLRCSPRSGDLSVYWYQQSLDQGLQFLIQYYNGEERAKGNILERFSAQQFPDLHSELNLSSLELGDSALYFCASSHRDPSATQYFGPGTRLTVL.

V gene TRBV29-1 combines with J gene TRBJ1-2; D uncertain. V lost 8 bases to trimming and J lost 0 bases, with 16 bases between them. This CDR3 region has 14 residues. Germline-derived CDR1 and CDR2 are SQVTM and ANQGSEA. The CDR3 loop reads CSTIPQASNYGYTF. CDR3 bases: TGCAGCACCATCCCCCAAGCCTCTAACTATGGCTACACCTTC.

The V gene is TRBV18, the J gene TRBJ2-2, with TRBD2 matching over 7 bases. Germline CDR1 is KGHSH and CDR2 is LQKENI. V trimming: 5 bases; J trimming: 4 bases; junction bases outside the gene matches: 10. CDR3 length equals 16 residues. As DNA, the CDR3 is TGTGCCAGCTCAGACTTTTCGGGAGGCAGCACCGGGGAGCTGTTTTTT. Protein: CASSDFSGGSTGELFF.

This clonotype was counted ten times or more. The rearrangement joins TRBV11-2 to TRBJ2-3; 9 positions match TRBD2. From germline, CDR1 is SGHAT and CDR2 FQNNGV. The CDR3 covers 18 residues. With V trimmed by 5 bases and J by 2 bases, 14 bases remained unmatched. The CDR3 region is CASSPHGRGRVNTDTQYF. The CDR3 DNA reads TGTGCCAGCAGCCCCCATGGGCGCGGGAGGGTGAACACAGATACGCAGTATTTT.

This clonotype has only a few counts. The V call is TRBV7-2, the J call TRBJ2-5, with a tentative D call TRBD1 (8 bases). The CDR3 has 16 residues. CDR1 and CDR2 (germline): SGHTA, FQGNSA. Trimming shortened V by 6 bases and J by 2 bases, and 19 bases separated the two germline ends. CDR3 region: CASRQGGTIKQETQYF. CDR3 DNA sequence: TGTGCCAGCAGACAGGGGGGGACTATTAAACAAGAGACCCAGTACTTC. Looking up the rest from reference TRBV7-2 and TRBJ2-5 gives the full variable domain: GAGVSQSPSNKVTEKGKDVELRCDPISGHTALYWYRQSLGQGLEFLIYFQGNSAPDKSGLPSDRFSAERTGGSVSTLTIQRTQQEDSAVYLCASRQGGTIKQETQYFGPGTRLLVL.

This clonotype was picked up a small number of times. The chain uses TRBV15 and TRBJ2-7; D is possibly TRBD1 or TRBD2 (6 bases each). CDR1 is LNHNV and CDR2 is YYDKDF in the germline V gene (reference sequence). This CDR3 has 17 amino acids. Trimming took 0 bases from V and 3 from J, leaving 18 bases between them. This CDR3 reads CATSRDRGTSVGYEQYF. CDR3 DNA: TGTGCCACCAGCAGAGATCGGGGGACATCGGTCGGCTACGAGCAGTACTTC.

This chain links TRBV4-2 with TRBJ1-2; a weak D match, TRBD1 (6 bases). This CDR3 is built from 13 residues. V lost 5 bases, J lost 2 bases, and 9 bases lay in between. Germline assignment: CDR1 LGHNA and CDR2 YNFKEQ. The CDR3 sequence is CASSGGHNYGYTF. As DNA, the CDR3 is TGTGCCAGCAGCGGGGGACACAACTATGGCTACACCTTC.

This clonotype was counted many times. This rearrangement joins TRBV28 to TRBJ2-5, with D tentatively TRBD1 (6 bases). Trimming took 5 bases from V and 4 from J, leaving 14 bases between them. Germline V gives CDR1 MDHEN, CDR2 SYDVKM. The CDR3 is made up of 14 amino acids. The CDR3 protein is CASSLTRGRETQYF. CDR3 nucleotides: TGTGCCAGCAGTCTTACCAGGGGACGAGAGACCCAGTACTTC.

The V gene is TRBV7-8, the J gene TRBJ2-1; no reliable D call. Trimming stripped 1 base from V and 8 bases from J, with 9 bases between. CDR1 and CDR2 (germline): SGHVS, FQNEAQ. The length of the CDR3 is 13 residues. CDR3 protein: CASSLGLQDEQFF. CDR3 DNA sequence: TGTGCCAGCAGCTTAGGGTTACAAGATGAGCAGTTCTTC.

The rearrangement joins TRBV27 to TRBJ2-7; the match to TRBD1 covers 7 bases. This CDR3 region has 14 residues. The V gene end was trimmed by 3 bases and the J gene end by 4 bases; junction bases not matched to a gene: 6. Germline V gene data show CDR1 as MNHEY and CDR2 as SMNVEV (reference sequence). The CDR3 nucleotides read TGTGCCAGCAGTTTTAAGGGGGCTGAGTACGAGCAGTACTTC. This gives the protein CASSFKGAEYEQYF.

This clonotype was detected only a few times. The CDR3 bases are TGTGCCAGCAGCTTATTGTCGAGCACCGGGGAGCTGTTTTTT. It specifies CASSLLSSTGELFF. V gene TRBV7-3 combines with J gene TRBJ2-2; D unclear. The CDR3 is 14 amino acids. From germline, CDR1 is SGHTA and CDR2 FQGTGA. V was clipped by 2 bases and J by 4 bases, with 8 bases between them.

The V and J genes are TRBV9 and TRBJ1-6, with 8 bases identical to TRBD1. V lost 6 bases to trimming and J lost 8 bases; unmatched junction nucleotides: 1. The CDR3 extends over 12 amino acids. Germline values: CDR1 SGDLS, CDR2 YYNGEE. The CDR3 DNA follows: TGTGCCAGCAAGACAGGGGATTCACCCCTCCACTTT. This codes for CASKTGDSPLHF.

This clonotype was detected a few times. The chain couples TRBV3-1 to TRBJ2-1; TRBD1 might be the D (5 bases). Trimming cost V 2 bases and J 0 bases, with 14 bases left between them. Germline assignment: CDR1 LGHDT and CDR2 YNNKEL (reference sequence). The CDR3 is made up of 17 amino acids. This CDR3 is CASSQPPTGSSYNEQFF. CDR3 sequence (DNA): TGTGCCAGCAGCCAACCCCCAACAGGAAGCTCCTACAATGAGCAGTTCTTC.

This clonotype occurred a few times. This chain connects TRBV28 to TRBJ2-3; D is unresolved. Germline V gives CDR1 MDHEN, CDR2 SYDVKM. Trimming left V 10 bases short and J 6 bases short, with 8 bases between. The CDR3 loop spans 10 amino acids. The CDR3 DNA reads TGTGCCACTTCCTTTGATACGCAGTATTTT. It is translated as CATSFDTQYF.